This T cell receptor (beta chain) appears in the sequencing data of a study of blood T cells in healthy people across ages. Findings and limits, study-wide: Without sorted subsets, naive and antigen-experienced compartments could not be conclusively compared.

A J-beta primer mix and a sample-barcoded 5' primer were used in a second PCR of about 6 to 12 cycles. TCRdb re-derived calls from the 5' RACE reads in MiXCR, one entry per CDR3 protein. The sample includes 1.5 million to 2 million distinct CDR3 sequences, roughly 49% of them seen just once. V lost 0 bases to trimming and J lost 7 bases, with 9 bases between them. The germline V gene has CDR1 DFQATT and CDR2 SNEGSKA (reference sequence). CDR3 size: 12 residues. This clonotype was observed once. The antigen remains unidentified. This TCR was recovered from a woman aged 40 to 50 in good health. Sequences were obtained from blood. The gene calls are TRBV20-1 and TRBJ1-2; D ambiguous. The CDR3 DNA is TGCAGTGCTAGAGATGGGGTTGGTGGCTACACCTTC. Protein product: CSARDGVGGYTF.